The present TCR beta chain was sequenced within a study of spatial heterogeneity in lung cancer. All TCR cDNA molecules were individually tagged with a unique molecular identifier. TCRdb independently ran MiXCR on the 5' RACE reads; one entry per CDR3 protein. This table holds roughly 110,000 distinct CDR3 sequences, about 10% found once. Time point meaning: blood at routine non-recurrence follow-up after resection. Without sorting, whole RNA was sequenced from tumor, nontumor lung or frozen PBMC. The CDR3 consists of 13 residues. CDR1 LNHDA and CDR2 SQIVND come from the germline V gene (reference sequence). Trimming took 7 bases from V and 1 from J, leaving 10 bases between them. This clonotype was counted only a few times.

The sequence came from a female donor with early-stage non-small cell lung cancer. The chain links TRBV19 to TRBJ1-1; weak D call: TRBD1 (6 bases). Source: PBMCs, taken at follow-up. CDR3 residues: CASTSQGNTEAFF. The CDR3, as DNA: TGTGCCAGTACCTCACAGGGGAACACTGAAGCTTTCTTT.